The 6 T cell receptor beta chains below were found in one sample sequenced in a study of OX40 agonist ivuxolimab in advanced cancers. Libraries were built with the immunoSEQ multiplex PCR assay. Drawn from immuneACCESS, this table holds only the in-frame rearrangements with V and J called that TCRdb kept. Clones are partly lost; checked studies trace under half to an unresolved V gene and leave the rest unexplained. For this sample the table gives about 89,000 clones, of which 70% to 90% were detected only once. Jointly, the top ten make up roughly 0.3% of the sample. This specimen consisted of CD4+ or CD8+ T cells sorted from blood, obtained in a trial of the OX40 agonist ivuxolimab. Receptors were obtained from an adult with an advanced solid tumor such as melanoma, head and neck, liver or kidney cancer.

This chain uses TRBV6-6 with TRBJ1-2, with D perhaps TRBD1 (5 bases). Germline assignment: CDR1 MNHNY and CDR2 SVGAGI (reference sequence). Trimming pared 8 bases from V and 4 bases from J, leaving 11 bases between. This CDR3 has 12 residues. The CDR3 reads CASFDSPYGYTF. The CDR3, as DNA: TGTGCCAGCTTTGACAGCCCCTATGGCTACACCTTC.

This clone has more than one count but fewer than ten. The rearrangement links TRBV18 to TRBJ2-4; 8 nucleotides match TRBD1. This CDR3 is built from 16 residues. V was pared by 3 bases and J by 6 bases, with 10 bases of the junction left unmatched. Germline V gives CDR1 KGHSH, CDR2 LQKENI. The CDR3 nucleotides read TGTGCCAGCTCACCGCGACAGGGGAAGGAGAGAAACATTCAGTACTTC. Amino acid sequence: CASSPRQGKERNIQYF. Looking up the rest from reference TRBV18 and TRBJ2-4 gives the full variable domain: NAGVMQNPRHLVRRRGQEARLRCSPMKGHSHVYWYRQLPEEGLKFMVYLQKENIIDESGMPKERFSAEFPKEGPSILRIQQVVRGDSAAYFCASSPRQGKERNIQYFGAGTRLSVL.

The V and J genes are TRBV10-2 and TRBJ1-3, with unresolved D. Germline assignment: CDR1 WSHSY and CDR2 SAAADI. Deletions cut 6 bases from V and 1 base from J, with 16 bases between. The CDR3 sequence is 16 residues long. The CDR3 bases are TGCGCCAGCAGCCCCGGAAGTCAAGGTTCTGGAAACACCATATATTTT. Translation: CASSPGSQGSGNTIYF.

The chain links TRBV2 to TRBJ1-1; tentatively, D is TRBD1 (5 bases). The CDR3 length is 14 residues. Germline V gives CDR1 SNHLY, CDR2 FYNNEI. Between the trimmed V and J ends, which lost 5 bases and 0 bases, there was a span of 10 bases. The CDR3, as DNA: TGTGCCAGCAGTCGGCGGACACTGAACACTGAAGCTTTCTTT. This sequence encodes CASSRRTLNTEAFF.

The V call is TRBV6-5, the J call TRBJ2-7; TRBD1 aligns across 9 bases. V lost 6 bases, J lost 6 bases, and 9 bases stayed unmatched. This CDR3 has 14 residues. CDR1 MNHEY and CDR2 SVGAGI come from the germline V gene. The CDR3 DNA is TGTGCCAGCAGGACCGGGACAGGGCCGGTCGAGCAGTACTTC. Protein: CASRTGTGPVEQYF.

The genes are TRBV9 and TRBJ1-1, with 7 positions matching TRBD1. CDR3 length equals 15 residues. The junction had 11 bases not matched to a gene; V was cut back by 3 bases and J by 6 bases. Germline V gene lookup returns CDR1 SGDLS and CDR2 YYNGEE. In DNA form, the CDR3 reads TGTGCCAGCAGCGCATCGACAGGGATCTCTTCTGAAGCTTTCTTT. The encoded protein is CASSASTGISSEAFF.